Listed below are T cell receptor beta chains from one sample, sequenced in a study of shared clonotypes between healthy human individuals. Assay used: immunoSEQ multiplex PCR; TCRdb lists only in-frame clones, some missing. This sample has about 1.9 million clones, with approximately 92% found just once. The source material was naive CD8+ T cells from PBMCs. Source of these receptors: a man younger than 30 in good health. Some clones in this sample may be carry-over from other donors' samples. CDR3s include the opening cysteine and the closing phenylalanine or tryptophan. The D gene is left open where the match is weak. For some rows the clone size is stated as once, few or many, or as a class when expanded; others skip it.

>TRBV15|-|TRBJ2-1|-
CATSPRTDDYYNEQFF
TGTGCCACCAGCCCGCGGACAGACGACTACTACAATGAGCAGTTCTTC
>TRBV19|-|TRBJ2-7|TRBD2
CASSITTSGTYEQYF
TGTGCCAGTAGTATAACGACTAGCGGAACCTACGAGCAGTACTTC
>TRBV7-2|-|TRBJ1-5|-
CASSSTRQNQPQHF
TGTGCCAGCAGCTCCACAAGACAGAATCAGCCCCAGCATTTT
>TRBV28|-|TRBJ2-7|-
CASSPKGFYEQYF
TGTGCCAGCAGTCCGAAAGGATTCTACGAGCAGTACTTC
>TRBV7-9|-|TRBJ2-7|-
CASSSGFSYEQYF
TGTGCCAGCAGCTCCGGGTTCTCCTACGAGCAGTACTTC
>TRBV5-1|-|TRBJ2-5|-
CASSWYFNQETQYF
TGCGCCAGCAGCTGGTATTTCAACCAAGAGACCCAGTACTTC
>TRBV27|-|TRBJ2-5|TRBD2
CASRFTSGSGKTQYF
TGTGCCAGCCGTTTCACTAGCGGGAGTGGAAAGACCCAGTACTTC
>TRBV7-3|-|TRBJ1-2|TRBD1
CASSFGTGDQYPGNFYGYTF
TGTGCCAGCAGCTTCGGGACAGGAGACCAATACCCCGGGAATTTCTATGGCTACACCTTC
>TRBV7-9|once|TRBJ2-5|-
CASSPSGSQETQYF
TGTGCCAGCAGCCCAAGTGGGTCCCAAGAGACCCAGTACTTC
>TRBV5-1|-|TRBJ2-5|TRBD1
CASSLNNLGQGILETQYF
TGCGCCAGCAGCTTGAATAATTTGGGACAGGGAATTTTAGAGACCCAGTACTTC
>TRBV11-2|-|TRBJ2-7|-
CASSSRAALTYEQYF
TGTGCCAGCAGCTCAAGAGCGGCCTTGACGTACGAGCAGTACTTC
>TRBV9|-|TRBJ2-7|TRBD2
CASSVLAGGSEQYF
TGTGCCAGCAGCGTCCTAGCGGGAGGGTCCGAGCAGTACTTC
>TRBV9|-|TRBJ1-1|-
CASSVRPTGMNTEAFF
TGTGCCAGCAGCGTAAGACCTACAGGGATGAACACTGAAGCTTTCTTT
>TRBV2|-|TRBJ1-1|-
CASSERPGADTEAFF
TGTGCCAGCAGTGAACGTCCGGGTGCGGACACTGAAGCTTTCTTT
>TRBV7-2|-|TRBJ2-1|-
CASSLDLRGRNEQFF
TGTGCCAGCAGCTTGGACCTCCGGGGGCGGAATGAGCAGTTCTTC
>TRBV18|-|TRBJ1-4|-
CASSPAVMGEKLFF
TGTGCCAGCTCACCCGCCGTGATGGGTGAAAAACTGTTTTTT
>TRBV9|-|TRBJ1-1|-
CASSVARSTEAFF
TGTGCCAGCAGCGTAGCCCGGAGCACTGAAGCTTTCTTT
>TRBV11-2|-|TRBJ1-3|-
CASSPRQYSGNTIYF
TGTGCCAGCAGCCCCAGACAGTACTCTGGAAACACCATATATTTT
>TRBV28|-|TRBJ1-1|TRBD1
CASSLQIQGGTEAFF
TGTGCCAGCAGTTTACAGATACAGGGGGGCACTGAAGCTTTCTTT
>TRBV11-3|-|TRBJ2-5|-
CASSLSGSETQYF
TGTGCCAGCAGCTTATCCGGGAGTGAGACCCAGTACTTC
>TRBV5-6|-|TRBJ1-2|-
CASSSGSNYGYTF
TGTGCCAGCAGCTCCGGGTCTAACTATGGCTACACCTTC
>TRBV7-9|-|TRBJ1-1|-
CASRGGRAEAFF
TGTGCCAGCAGAGGGGGAAGGGCTGAAGCTTTCTTT
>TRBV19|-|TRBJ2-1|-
CASSLTVNEQFF
TGTGCCAGTAGTTTAACAGTAAATGAGCAGTTCTTC
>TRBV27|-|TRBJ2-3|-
CASTGDTQYF
TGTGCCAGCACGGGAGATACGCAGTATTTT
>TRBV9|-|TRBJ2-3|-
CASSPRGQRTDTQYF
TGTGCCAGCAGCCCCAGGGGTCAGCGCACAGATACGCAGTATTTT
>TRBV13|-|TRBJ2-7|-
CASSLDRQEDGWEQYF
TGTGCCAGCAGCTTAGACCGGCAAGAAGACGGCTGGGAGCAGTACTTC
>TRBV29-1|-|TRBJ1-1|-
CSVAGGNLNTEAFF
TGCAGCGTTGCCGGGGGAAACCTGAACACTGAAGCTTTCTTT
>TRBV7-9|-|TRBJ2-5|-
CASSPRGGTGKETQYF
TGTGCCAGCAGCCCGCGGGGGGGGACAGGCAAAGAGACCCAGTACTTC
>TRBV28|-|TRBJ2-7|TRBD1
CASTPGTGGSYEQYF
TGTGCCAGCACCCCCGGGACAGGGGGCTCCTACGAGCAGTACTTC
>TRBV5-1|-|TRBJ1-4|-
CASRPTSAGGATNEKLFF
TGCGCCAGCAGACCCACCTCCGCCGGCGGAGCAACTAATGAAAAACTGTTTTTT
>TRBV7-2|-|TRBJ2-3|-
CASSAPLVGGDTQYF
TGTGCCAGCAGCGCCCCACTAGTGGGGGGAGATACGCAGTATTTT
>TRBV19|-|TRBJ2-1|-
CASSRANPYNEQFF
TGTGCCAGTAGTAGGGCTAATCCCTACAATGAGCAGTTCTTC
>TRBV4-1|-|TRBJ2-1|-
CASSQAAQYNEQFF
TGCGCCAGCAGCCAAGCGGCCCAGTACAATGAGCAGTTCTTC
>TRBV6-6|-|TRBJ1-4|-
CASSYDQNEKLFF
TGTGCCAGCAGTTACGACCAAAATGAAAAACTGTTTTTT
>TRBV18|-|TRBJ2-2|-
CASSPQVSVPGANTGELFF
TGTGCCAGCTCACCACAAGTTTCGGTGCCAGGGGCTAACACCGGGGAGCTGTTTTTT
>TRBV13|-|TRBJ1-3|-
CASSGERMDGGNTIYF
TGTGCCAGCAGCGGTGAGCGAATGGATGGTGGAAACACCATATATTTT
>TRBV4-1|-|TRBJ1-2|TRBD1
CASSQPGQELYGYTF
TGCGCCAGCAGCCAGCCGGGACAGGAGTTATATGGCTACACCTTC
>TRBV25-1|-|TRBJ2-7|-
CASSEWTGVSYEQYF
TGTGCCAGCAGTGAATGGACGGGGGTCTCCTACGAGCAGTACTTC
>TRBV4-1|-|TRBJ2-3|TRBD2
CASSQAKGLAKGGDTQYF
TGCGCCAGCAGCCAAGCTAAGGGACTAGCGAAGGGGGGGGATACGCAGTATTTT
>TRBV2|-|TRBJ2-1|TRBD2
CASLSTSGTYNEQFF
TGTGCCAGCCTTTCTACTAGCGGGACCTACAATGAGCAGTTCTTC
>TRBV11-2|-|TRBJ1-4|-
CASSSTASTYNEKLFF
TGTGCCAGCAGTTCCACTGCATCCACTTATAATGAAAAACTGTTTTTT
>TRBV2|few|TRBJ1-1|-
CASSDKGYTNTEAFF
TGTGCCAGCAGTGATAAGGGTTATACGAACACTGAAGCTTTCTTT
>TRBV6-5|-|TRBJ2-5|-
CASSYLPEAETQYF
TGTGCCAGCAGTTACCTACCGGAGGCGGAGACCCAGTACTTC
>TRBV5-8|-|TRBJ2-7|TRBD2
CASSPLAGGLYEQYF
TGTGCCAGCAGCCCGCTAGCGGGAGGACTCTACGAGCAGTACTTC
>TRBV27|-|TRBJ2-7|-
CASSWIPKAERYEQYF
TGTGCCAGCAGTTGGATCCCTAAGGCAGAGCGTTACGAGCAGTACTTC
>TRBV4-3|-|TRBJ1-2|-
CASSQGLRGAYGYTF
TGCGCCAGCAGCCAAGGCCTCCGGGGGGCCTATGGCTACACCTTC
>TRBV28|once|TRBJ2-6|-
CASSLLGLGSSGANVLTF
TGTGCCAGCAGTTTATTGGGGTTGGGCAGCTCTGGGGCCAACGTCCTGACTTTC
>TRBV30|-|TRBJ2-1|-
CAWSVRRGGHEQFF
TGTGCCTGGAGTGTACGGAGGGGGGGACATGAGCAGTTCTTC
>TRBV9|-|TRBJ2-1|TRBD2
CASSAGGDYFPYNEQFF
TGTGCCAGCAGCGCGGGAGGGGATTATTTTCCCTACAATGAGCAGTTCTTC
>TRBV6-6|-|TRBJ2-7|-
CASSLQAGWTFHEQYF
TGTGCCAGCAGCCTACAGGCAGGGTGGACTTTCCACGAGCAGTACTTC
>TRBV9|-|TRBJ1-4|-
CASSVGGATNEKLFF
TGTGCCAGCAGCGTAGGCGGGGCAACTAATGAAAAACTGTTTTTT
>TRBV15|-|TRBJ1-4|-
CATSSLTYNEKLFF
TGTGCCACCAGCTCTCTCACGTATAATGAAAAACTGTTTTTT
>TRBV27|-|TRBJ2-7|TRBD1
CASCRTGSYEQYF
TGTGCCAGCTGTAGGACAGGGTCCTACGAGCAGTACTTC